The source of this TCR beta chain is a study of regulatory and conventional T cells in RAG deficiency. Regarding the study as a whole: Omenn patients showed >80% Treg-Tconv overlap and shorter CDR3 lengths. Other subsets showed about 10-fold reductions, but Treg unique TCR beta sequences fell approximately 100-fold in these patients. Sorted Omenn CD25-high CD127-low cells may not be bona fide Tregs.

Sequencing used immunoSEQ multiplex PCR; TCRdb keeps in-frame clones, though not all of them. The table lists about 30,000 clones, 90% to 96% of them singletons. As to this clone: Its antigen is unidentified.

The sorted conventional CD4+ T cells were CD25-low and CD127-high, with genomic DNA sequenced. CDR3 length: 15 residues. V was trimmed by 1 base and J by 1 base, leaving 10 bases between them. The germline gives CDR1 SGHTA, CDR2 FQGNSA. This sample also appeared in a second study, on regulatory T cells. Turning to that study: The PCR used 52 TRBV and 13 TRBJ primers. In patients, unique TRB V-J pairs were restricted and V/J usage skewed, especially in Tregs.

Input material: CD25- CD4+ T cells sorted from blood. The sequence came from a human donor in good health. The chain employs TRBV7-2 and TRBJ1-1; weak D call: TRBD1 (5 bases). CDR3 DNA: TGTGCCAGCAGCTTAGGGTCTCAGGGGAACACTGAAGCTTTCTTT. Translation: CASSLGSQGNTEAFF.